Detailed here is one T cell receptor beta chain. It has no known antigen specificity. It has no much larger one-base neighbor in the sample; base qualities were not kept. This sample stems from a study of control samples from healthy donors and cancer patients (dated by TCRdb to 2018 to 2021). The library was prepared using the immunoSEQ multiplex PCR assay. In TCRdb, the immuneACCESS table is reduced to in-frame sequences with V and J assigned. These tables do not hold every clone; where another copy was compared, an unresolved V gene accounts for under half, and the others remain unexplained. This sample has about 79,000 clones in its table, and 80% to 95% of those were observed once. The top ten hold around 1.3% of the sample. The specimen sequenced was PBMCs. The TCR sequence derives from a woman between 35 and 50 years old with lung cancer.

The CDR3 reads as follows: CATSDHRDPETQYF. The nucleotides read TGTGCCACCAGTGACCACAGGGACCCCGAGACCCAGTACTTC. This receptor chain uses TRBV24-1 and TRBJ2-5; the D gene is possibly TRBD1, with 6 bases matching. V is pared back by 4 bases and J by 5 bases, with 13 bases lying between the germline termini. Its CDR3 holds 14 amino acids, cysteine through phenylalanine. Of the read, only the CDR3 DNA is kept; its 42 bases are in frame from base 1. Reading the germline V gene gives CDR1 KGHDR and CDR2 SFDVKD.